Listed below are T cell receptor beta chains from one sample, sequenced in a study of T cells in Graves' hyperthyroidism and ophthalmopathy. Via MiXCR, TCRdb re-called the multiplex PCR reads, giving one row per CDR3 protein. This table holds approximately 410,000 distinct CDR3 sequences, under 15% found once. Material: blood. The receptors stem from a man younger than 30 with Graves' ophthalmopathy. The CDR3 runs from the conserved cysteine through the conserved F or W. Each record gives: clone size, V gene, D gene, J gene, CDR3 protein, CDR3 DNA. A D gene is named only where the DNA matches it firmly. Size is stated for part of the rows, as once, few or many counts, or as a class when the clone is expanded.

>few|TRBV27|NA|TRBJ1-2
CASSPTPPDRVYGYTF
TGTGCCAGCAGCCCTACCCCCCCGGACAGAGTCTATGGCTACACCTTC
>many|TRBV5-6|NA|TRBJ2-1
CASLSTGNNEQFF
TGTGCCAGTCTTTCGACAGGAAACAATGAGCAGTTCTTC
>NA|TRBV24-1|NA|TRBJ1-6
CATARDGNSPLHF
TGTGCCACCGCCCGGGACGGTAATTCACCCCTCCACTTT
>few|TRBV9|NA|TRBJ2-3
CASSEQGWSTDTQYF
TGTGCCAGCAGCGAACAGGGATGGAGCACAGATACGCAGTATTTT
>many|TRBV11-2|NA|TRBJ1-2
CASSPGGAGGRYGYTF
TGTGCCAGCAGCCCCGGCGGGGCAGGCGGGCGCTATGGCTACACCTTC
>many|TRBV27|TRBD2|TRBJ2-1
CASRHTPGLAGEEQFF
TGTGCCAGCAGACATACTCCAGGACTAGCGGGGGAAGAGCAGTTCTTC
>many|TRBV12-3/TRBV12-4|NA|TRBJ2-2
CASRSGTGGTGELFF
TGTGCCAGCAGGTCCGGGACTGGAGGGACCGGGGAGCTGTTTTTT
>many|TRBV3-1|NA|TRBJ1-5
CASSQRGRDQPQHF
TGTGCCAGCAGCCAAAGAGGCAGGGATCAGCCCCAGCATTTT
>NA|TRBV20-1|TRBD2|TRBJ2-2
CSADELAGDTGELFF
TGCAGTGCTGATGAGCTAGCGGGAGACACCGGGGAGCTGTTTTTT
>NA|TRBV12-3/TRBV12-4|TRBD1|TRBJ2-2
CASSGTGGTGELFF
TGTGCCAGCAGTGGGACAGGGGGAACCGGGGAGCTGTTTTTT
>NA|TRBV13|NA|TRBJ2-7
CASSQRGDRQYF
TGTGCCAGCAGCCAAAGGGGGGACAGGCAGTACTTC
>many|TRBV7-9|NA|TRBJ2-3
CASSHYYSTDTQYF
TGTGCCAGCAGCCATTACTACTCCACAGATACGCAGTATTTT
>NA|TRBV6-1|NA|TRBJ2-7
CANPGSYEQYF
TGTGCCAACCCCGGCAGTTACGAGCAGTACTTC
>many|TRBV30|TRBD2|TRBJ2-1
CAWSPGGAGEQFF
TGTGCCTGGAGCCCGGGGGGGGCAGGTGAGCAGTTCTTC
>many|TRBV6-6|NA|TRBJ2-7
CASSYRPLADEQYF
TGTGCCAGCAGTTACCGCCCTTTGGCCGACGAGCAGTACTTC
>many|TRBV18|NA|TRBJ2-3
CASSPPLTPGDTQYF
TGTGCCAGCTCACCACCTCTTACCCCAGGGGATACGCAGTATTTT
>many|TRBV27|NA|TRBJ2-1
CASSLDRWGGGQFF
TGTGCCAGCAGTTTGGACAGGTGGGGGGGTGGGCAGTTCTTC
>NA|TRBV10-3|TRBD2|TRBJ2-1
CAIKNSGGADNEQFF
TGTGCCATCAAAAATAGCGGGGGGGCCGACAATGAGCAGTTCTTC
>many|TRBV12-3/TRBV12-4|TRBD1|TRBJ2-3
CASSPWTGVDTQYF
TGTGCCAGCAGTCCATGGACAGGGGTAGATACGCAGTATTTT
>many|TRBV27|TRBD1|TRBJ1-6
CASSSVRQGYNSPLHF
TGTGCCAGCAGTTCGGTGAGACAGGGCTATAATTCACCCCTCCACTTT
>many|TRBV5-8|NA|TRBJ1-4
CASSRYTGREKLFF
TGTGCCAGCAGCCGATATACAGGGCGCGAAAAACTGTTTTTT
>NA|TRBV9|NA|TRBJ2-1
CASSVDGGWNEQFF
TGTGCCAGCAGCGTGGATGGGGGTTGGAATGAGCAGTTCTTC
>NA|TRBV30|NA|TRBJ2-7
CAWSVVTKVSQGYEQYF
TGTGCCTGGAGTGTAGTAACTAAAGTATCTCAGGGCTACGAGCAGTACTTC
>NA|TRBV7-9|TRBD1|TRBJ2-2
CASSMKGQKNTGELFF
TGTGCCAGCAGCATGAAGGGACAGAAGAACACCGGGGAGCTGTTTTTT
>NA|TRBV10-3|NA|TRBJ2-3
CAISVGSTDTQYF
TGTGCCATCAGTGTAGGCAGCACAGATACGCAGTATTTT
>many|TRBV11-2|NA|TRBJ2-3
CASSLGVTDTQYF
TGTGCCAGCAGCTTAGGAGTCACAGATACGCAGTATTTT
>NA|TRBV6-2/TRBV6-3|TRBD1|TRBJ2-7
CASSYTRDRGVYEQYF
TGTGCCAGCAGTTACACCCGGGACAGGGGGGTCTACGAGCAGTACTTC
>many|TRBV29-1|TRBD1|TRBJ1-2
CSVAVTGGEVGYTF
TGCAGCGTTGCCGTGACAGGGGGCGAAGTTGGCTACACCTTC
>few|TRBV6-1|TRBD1|TRBJ1-4
CASSFPGQGNEKLFF
TGTGCCAGCAGTTTTCCGGGACAGGGTAATGAAAAACTGTTTTTT
>many|TRBV6-1|NA|TRBJ1-1
CASSELIMTTEAFF
TGTGCCAGCAGTGAACTTATCATGACCACTGAAGCTTTCTTT
>few|TRBV29-1|NA|TRBJ2-7
CSADAGAGYEQYF
TGCAGCGCCGATGCCGGGGCGGGGTACGAGCAGTACTTC
>NA|TRBV7-6|NA|TRBJ2-1
CASSLDPPRQRGADNEQFF
TGTGCCAGCAGCTTAGACCCCCCTAGACAGCGAGGGGCCGACAATGAGCAGTTCTTC
>many|TRBV5-1|TRBD2|TRBJ2-1
CASSLNGAGSYNEQFF
TGCGCCAGCAGCTTGAACGGAGCGGGGTCCTACAATGAGCAGTTCTTC
>many|TRBV29-1|TRBD2|TRBJ2-5
CSTGLAGGGQETQYF
TGCAGCACCGGACTAGCGGGAGGCGGTCAAGAGACCCAGTACTTC
>many|TRBV11-2|NA|TRBJ2-5
CASSLELNRQETQYF
TGTGCCAGCAGCTTAGAATTAAATAGACAAGAGACCCAGTACTTC